A single T cell receptor (beta chain) is shown here with its context. This clone has a single count. This receptor's antigen is unknown. No much larger clone is present one base from it, and per-base qualities are unavailable. This specimen comes from a study of blood T cell repertoires in COVID-19 (dated by TCRdb to about 2020). Regarding the study in general: Samples from collaborators originated in the United States, Italy and Spain and spanned both the acute and convalescent phases of COVID-19. Where available, HLA class I and class II types were taken from metadata supplied by the sample provider and were not determined by assay-based typing. Samples came from the ongoing ImmuneRACE study (first 160 participants) plus 1,254 subjects from 6 global collaborators. Nearly every sample came with metadata listing a de-identified subject ID, COVID-19 status, age in years and sex. The prospective study material was composed of cDNA or gDNA derived from T cells, B-cell-depleted T cells, or PBMCs. The repertoires were released in a freely available public database meant as a resource for research on the immune response to SARS-CoV-2. Deeply sampled blood TCRbeta repertoires from subjects exposed to, actively infected with, or recovered from COVID-19 were included in the dataset. The research as a whole found: The amount of clinical and demographic metadata varied by source and participant and was provided uncurated.

The immunoSEQ Assay, a bias-controlled multiplex PCR, was used to amplify TCRbeta CDR3 regions from genomic DNA. The study's processing was this. The number of nucleated cells in each sample was estimated by amplification of reference gene primers within the assay. To quantify the absolute abundance of each unique TCRbeta CDR3 rearrangement, sequence reads were collapsed and filtered. For each sample, productive Simpson clonality was calculated as the square root of Simpson's diversity index over productive rearrangements. TCRdb holds this immuneACCESS table with in-frame rearrangements only. Some clones are missing; in checked studies, unresolved V genes explain under half, and the rest has no known cause. V and J calls and clone size are copied from that table; D and trimming were computed from the DNA. In all, the sample holds approximately 210,000 clones, and about 90% of those were seen once. More than 0.95% of the sample is taken by the ten largest.

Collaborating institutions collected whole blood in K2EDTA tubes following their own protocols. Collaborator samples were shipped for TCRbeta analysis as frozen whole blood, isolated PBMCs, or DNA extracted from either sample type. The V end loses 2 bases and the J end loses 5 bases, and a stretch of 13 bases separates them. The CDR3 starts with the cysteine, ends with the phenylalanine, and has 15 residues. The kept DNA is CDR3 alone, 45 bases in frame from the first base. CDR1 is given as MDHEN and CDR2 as SYDVKM, both from the germline V gene. Material: peripheral blood. The TCR was taken from a man in his thirties or forties with acute or convalescent COVID-19. The rearrangement joined TRBV28 to TRBJ2-1, with TRBD1 tentatively as D gene (5 bases match). This receptor carries the CDR3 CASSLAGYKDNEQFF. The bases are TGTGCCAGCAGTTTAGCAGGGTATAAGGACAATGAGCAGTTCTTC.